This entry concerns a single T cell receptor (beta chain). The sample originates from a study of blood T cell repertoires in COVID-19. The wider study: The analysed material was cDNA or gDNA that came from T cells, B-cell-depleted T cells, or PBMCs.

The V and J ends lost 2 bases and 0 bases respectively, with 7 bases between them. CDR1 is MNHNY and CDR2 is SVGAGI in the germline V gene (reference sequence). This CDR3 has 14 amino acids. Study processing details: Reference gene primer amplification gave estimated nucleated cell counts. Sequenced by immunoSEQ multiplex PCR; TCRdb stores in-frame clones only, minus some. V and J calls and clone size are given by that table; D and trimming were obtained from the DNA. Of over 50,000 clones listed, approximately 86% were seen once; the top ten hold about 5.3%. This chain uses TRBV6-6 with TRBJ1-2; D not resolved. Sequencing was done on a sample of peripheral blood. The TCR originated in a man between 65 and 80 years old with acute or convalescent COVID-19. CDR3 sequence reads: CASSYGGTNYGYTF. The CDR3 nucleotides read TGTGCCAGCAGTTACGGCGGGACTAACTATGGCTACACCTTC.